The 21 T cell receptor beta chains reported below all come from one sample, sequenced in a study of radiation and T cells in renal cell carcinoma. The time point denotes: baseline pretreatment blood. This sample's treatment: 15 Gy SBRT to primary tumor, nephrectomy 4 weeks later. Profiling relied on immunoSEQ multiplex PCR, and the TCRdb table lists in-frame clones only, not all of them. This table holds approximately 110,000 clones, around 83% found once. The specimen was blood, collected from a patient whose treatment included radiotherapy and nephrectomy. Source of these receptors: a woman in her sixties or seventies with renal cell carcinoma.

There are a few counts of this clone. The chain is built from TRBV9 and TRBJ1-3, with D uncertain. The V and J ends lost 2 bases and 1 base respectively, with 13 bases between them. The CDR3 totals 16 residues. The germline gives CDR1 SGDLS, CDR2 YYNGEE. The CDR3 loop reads CASSVSLAGSGNTIYF. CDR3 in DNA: TGTGCCAGCAGCGTCTCATTGGCGGGGTCTGGAAACACCATATATTTT.

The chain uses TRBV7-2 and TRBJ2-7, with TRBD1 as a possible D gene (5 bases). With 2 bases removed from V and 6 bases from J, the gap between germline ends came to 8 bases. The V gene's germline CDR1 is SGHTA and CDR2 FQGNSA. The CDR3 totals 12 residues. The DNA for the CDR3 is TGTGCCAGCAGCTTAAGGGGTGGCGAGCAGTACTTC. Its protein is CASSLRGGEQYF.

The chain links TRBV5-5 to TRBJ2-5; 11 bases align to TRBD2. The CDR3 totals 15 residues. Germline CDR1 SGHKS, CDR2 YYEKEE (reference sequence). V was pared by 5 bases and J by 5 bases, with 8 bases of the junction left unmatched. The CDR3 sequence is CASSTSGGVWETQYF. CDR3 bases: TGTGCCAGCAGTACTAGCGGGGGAGTCTGGGAGACCCAGTACTTC.

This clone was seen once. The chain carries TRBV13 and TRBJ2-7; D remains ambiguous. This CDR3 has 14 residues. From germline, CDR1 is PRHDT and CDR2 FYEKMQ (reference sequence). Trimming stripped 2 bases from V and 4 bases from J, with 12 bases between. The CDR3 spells CASSLYRLGYEQYF. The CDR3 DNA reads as TGTGCCAGCAGCTTATATCGTCTGGGGTACGAGCAGTACTTC.

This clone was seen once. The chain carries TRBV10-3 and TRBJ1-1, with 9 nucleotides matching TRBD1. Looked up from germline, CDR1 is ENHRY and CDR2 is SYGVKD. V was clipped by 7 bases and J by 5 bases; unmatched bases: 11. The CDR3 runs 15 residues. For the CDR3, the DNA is TGTGCCATCATGCGGGACAGGGAAAAGGGAACTGAAGCTTTCTTT. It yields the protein CAIMRDREKGTEAFF.

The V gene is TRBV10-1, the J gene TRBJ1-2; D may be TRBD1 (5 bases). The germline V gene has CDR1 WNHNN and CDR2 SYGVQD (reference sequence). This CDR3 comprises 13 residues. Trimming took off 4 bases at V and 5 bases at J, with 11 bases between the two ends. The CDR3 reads CASSAGTHYGYTF. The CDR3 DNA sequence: TGCGCCAGCAGTGCCGGGACTCATTATGGCTACACCTTC.

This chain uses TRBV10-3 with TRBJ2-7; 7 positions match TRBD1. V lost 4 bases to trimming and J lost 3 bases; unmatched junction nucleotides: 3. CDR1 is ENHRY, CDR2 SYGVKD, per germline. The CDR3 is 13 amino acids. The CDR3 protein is CAISADRDYEQYF. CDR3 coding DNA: TGTGCCATCAGTGCTGACAGGGACTACGAGCAGTACTTC.

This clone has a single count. Here the CDR3 DNA reads TGTGCCAGCAGCTTAGCGGGCCCGGGGGGGTACAATGAGCAGTTCTTC. This encodes CASSLAGPGGYNEQFF. The gene calls are TRBV7-2 and TRBJ2-1; TRBD2 agrees at 8 bases. V gave up 0 bases and J gave up 4 bases; unmatched junction bases: 5. Germline V gives CDR1 SGHTA, CDR2 FQGNSA. This CDR3 contains 16 residues.

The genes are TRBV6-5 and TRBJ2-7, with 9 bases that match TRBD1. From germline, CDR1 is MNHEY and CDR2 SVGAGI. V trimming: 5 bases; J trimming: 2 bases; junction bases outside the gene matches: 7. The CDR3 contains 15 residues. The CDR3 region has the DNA TGTGCCAGCAGTCCCCCTGGGACAGGGACCTACGAGCAGTACTTC. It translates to CASSPPGTGTYEQYF.

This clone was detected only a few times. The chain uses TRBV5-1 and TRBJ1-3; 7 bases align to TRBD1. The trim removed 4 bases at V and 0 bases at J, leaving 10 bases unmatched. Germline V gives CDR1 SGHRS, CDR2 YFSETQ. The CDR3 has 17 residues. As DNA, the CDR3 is TGCGCCAGCAGCGTCGGGAGTCGGGACAGCTCTGGAAACACCATATATTTT. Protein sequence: CASSVGSRDSSGNTIYF.

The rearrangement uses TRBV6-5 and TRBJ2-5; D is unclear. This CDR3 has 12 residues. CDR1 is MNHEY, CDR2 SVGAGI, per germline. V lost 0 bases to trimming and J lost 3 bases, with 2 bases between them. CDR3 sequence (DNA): TGTGCCAGCAGTTACTCGGAAGAGACCCAGTACTTC. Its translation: CASSYSEETQYF.

CDR3 sequence (DNA): TGTGCCAGTAGTGACCGGGACAGCACAGATACGCAGTATTTT. This translates into CASSDRDSTDTQYF. The rearrangement uses TRBV19 and TRBJ2-3; D might be TRBD1 or TRBD2, each matching 5 bases. This CDR3 is built from 14 residues. The ends were cut back, 5 bases at V and 0 bases at J, with 9 bases in the middle. The germline gives CDR1 LNHDA, CDR2 SQIVND (reference sequence). The full variable domain, its missing parts supplied by reference TRBV19 and TRBJ2-3, is DGGITQSPKYLFRKEGQNVTLSCEQNLNHDAMYWYRQDPGQGLRLIYYSQIVNDFQKGDIAEGYSVSREKKESFPLTVTSAQKNPTAFYLCASSDRDSTDTQYFGPGTRLTVL.

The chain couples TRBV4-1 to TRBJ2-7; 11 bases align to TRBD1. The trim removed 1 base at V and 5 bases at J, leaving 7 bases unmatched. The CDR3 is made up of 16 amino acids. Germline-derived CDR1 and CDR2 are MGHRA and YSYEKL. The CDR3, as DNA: TGCGCCAGCAGCCAAGGATTGGGACAGGGGGTAGACGAGCAGTACTTC. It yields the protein CASSQGLGQGVDEQYF.

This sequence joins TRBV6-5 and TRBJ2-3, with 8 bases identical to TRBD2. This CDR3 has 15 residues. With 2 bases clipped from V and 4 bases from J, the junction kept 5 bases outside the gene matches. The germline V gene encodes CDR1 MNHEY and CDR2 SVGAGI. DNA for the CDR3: TGTGCCAGCAGTTACGTAGCGGGGTACGCAGATACGCAGTATTTT. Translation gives CASSYVAGYADTQYF.

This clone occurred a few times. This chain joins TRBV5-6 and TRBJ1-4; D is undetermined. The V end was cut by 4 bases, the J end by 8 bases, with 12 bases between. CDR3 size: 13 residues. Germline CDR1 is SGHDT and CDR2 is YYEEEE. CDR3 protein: CASSPNTGEKLFF. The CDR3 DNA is TGTGCCAGCAGCCCGAACACGGGGGAAAAACTGTTTTTT. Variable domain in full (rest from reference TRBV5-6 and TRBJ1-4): DAGVTQSPTHLIKTRGQQVTLRCSPKSGHDTVSWYQQALGQGPQFIFQYYEEEERQRGNFPDRFSGHQFPNYSSELNVNALLLGDSALYLCASSPNTGEKLFFGSGTQLSVL.

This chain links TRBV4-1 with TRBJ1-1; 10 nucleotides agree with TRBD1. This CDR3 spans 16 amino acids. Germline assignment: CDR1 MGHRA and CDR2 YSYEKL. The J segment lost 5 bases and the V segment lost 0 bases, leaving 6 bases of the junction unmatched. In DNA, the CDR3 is TGCGCCAGCAGCCAAGATCGACAGGGGGCCGGGACTGAAGCTTTCTTT. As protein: CASSQDRQGAGTEAFF.

The DNA for the CDR3 is TGTGCCAGCAGTCAACCTTCACAGGGAGGCTATGGCTACACCTTC. Amino acid sequence: CASSQPSQGGYGYTF. V and J are TRBV27 and TRBJ1-2, with D maybe TRBD1 (6 bases). V was clipped by 5 bases and J by 4 bases, with 17 bases between them. This CDR3 has 15 amino acids. Per the germline V gene, CDR1 is MNHEY and CDR2 is SMNVEV (reference sequence).

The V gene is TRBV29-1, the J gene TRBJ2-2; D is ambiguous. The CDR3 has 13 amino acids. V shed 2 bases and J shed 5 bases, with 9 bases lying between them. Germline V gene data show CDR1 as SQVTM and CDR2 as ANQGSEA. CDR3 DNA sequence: TGCAGCGTTGAAAGCAGAGGTACCGGGGAGCTGTTTTTT. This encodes CSVESRGTGELFF.

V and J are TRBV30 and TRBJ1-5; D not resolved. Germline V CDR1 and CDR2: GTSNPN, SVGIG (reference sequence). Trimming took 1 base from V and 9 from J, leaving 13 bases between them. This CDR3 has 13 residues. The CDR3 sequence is CAWSGSGSGPQHF. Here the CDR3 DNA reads TGTGCCTGGAGTGGCTCTGGATCGGGGCCCCAGCATTTT. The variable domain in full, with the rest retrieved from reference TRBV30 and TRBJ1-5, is SQTIHQWPATLVQPVGSPLSLECTVEGTSNPNLYWYRQAAGRGLQLLFYSVGIGQISSEVPQNLSASRPQDRQFILSSKKLLLSDSGFYLCAWSGSGSGPQHFGDGTRLSIL.

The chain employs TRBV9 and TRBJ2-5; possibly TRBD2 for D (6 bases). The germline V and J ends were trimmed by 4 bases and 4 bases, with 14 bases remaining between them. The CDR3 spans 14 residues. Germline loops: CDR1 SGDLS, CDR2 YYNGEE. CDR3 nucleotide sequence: TGTGCCAGCAGCCCCACGGGAGCGGGAGAGACCCAGTACTTC. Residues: CASSPTGAGETQYF.

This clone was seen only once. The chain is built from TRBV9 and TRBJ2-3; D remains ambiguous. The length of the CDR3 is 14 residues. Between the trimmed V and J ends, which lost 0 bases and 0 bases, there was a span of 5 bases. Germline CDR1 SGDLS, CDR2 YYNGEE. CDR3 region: CASSVATSTDTQYF. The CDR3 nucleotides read TGTGCCAGCAGCGTAGCTACTAGCACAGATACGCAGTATTTT.